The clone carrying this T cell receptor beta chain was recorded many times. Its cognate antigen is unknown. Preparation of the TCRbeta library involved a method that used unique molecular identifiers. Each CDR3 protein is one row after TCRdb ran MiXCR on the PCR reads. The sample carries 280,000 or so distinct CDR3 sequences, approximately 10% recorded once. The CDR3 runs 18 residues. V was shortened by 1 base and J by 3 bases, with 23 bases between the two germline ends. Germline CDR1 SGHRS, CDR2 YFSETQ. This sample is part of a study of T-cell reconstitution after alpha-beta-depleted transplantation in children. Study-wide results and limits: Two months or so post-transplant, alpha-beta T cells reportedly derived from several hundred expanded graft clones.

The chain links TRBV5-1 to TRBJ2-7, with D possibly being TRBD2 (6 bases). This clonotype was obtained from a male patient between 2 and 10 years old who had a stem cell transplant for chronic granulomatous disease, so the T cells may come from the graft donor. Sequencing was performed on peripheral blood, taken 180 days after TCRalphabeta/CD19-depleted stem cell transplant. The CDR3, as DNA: TGCGCCAGCAGCTTGAATTCCCCCATAGCGGCCAACCACTACGAGCAGTACTTC. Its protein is CASSLNSPIAANHYEQYF.